The clone carrying this TCR beta chain showed up just once. Its target is unknown. CDR3 size: 15 residues. The J segment lost 4 bases and the V segment lost 4 bases, leaving 8 bases of the junction unmatched. The germline V gene encodes CDR1 SGHDT and CDR2 YYEEEE. The sample originates from a study of cytomegalovirus exposure and HLA in healthy donors. Broader study findings: Cytomegalovirus-associated status was assigned to about 180 TCR beta chains. Reportedly, cytomegalovirus status was diagnosed with high sensitivity and specificity.

The study ran its PCR with 60 Vbeta and 13 Jbeta primers. Profiled with immunoSEQ multiplex PCR; TCRdb holds only in-frame clones, not every one. The sample consists of over 75,000 clones, approximately 80% of them appearing once. The TCR comes from a male donor in good health and CMV-seropositive. Sequencing was carried out using PBMCs. The V and J genes are TRBV5-6 and TRBJ2-3; 8 bases match TRBD2. CDR3 DNA: TGTGCCAGCAGCCCCGGGGGGGCCTTAGCAGATACGCAGTATTTT. Amino acid sequence: CASSPGGALADTQYF.